Below, 29 T cell receptor beta chains from the same sample are listed, as sequenced in a study of PD-L1 blockade in urothelial cancer. Measured with immunoSEQ multiplex PCR; TCRdb has only the in-frame clones, and not every one. This table holds about 33,000 clones, 75% to 90% found once. The time point: pretreatment peripheral blood. The input for sequencing was PBMCs, taken around atezolizumab (anti-PD-L1) treatment. These receptors came from a man aged 60-69 years with urothelial cancer.

The rearrangement links TRBV7-2 to TRBJ2-2; possible D gene TRBD1, 6 bases. Trimming took off 8 bases at V and 0 bases at J, with 7 bases between the two ends. The germline CDR1 and CDR2 sequences are SGHTA and FQGNSA. This CDR3 comprises 13 residues. The CDR3 sequence: CASGGPNTGELFF. In DNA, the CDR3 is TGTGCCAGCGGGGGCCCGAACACCGGGGAGCTGTTTTTT.

The chain recombines TRBV11-2 with TRBJ1-1, with TRBD1 matching over 8 bases. Germline V CDR1 and CDR2: SGHAT, FQNNGV. The CDR3 consists of 14 residues. V was clipped by 6 bases and J by 4 bases; unmatched bases: 7. The CDR3 DNA sequence: TGTGCCAGCAGACGGACAGGGAGTATCACTGAAGCTTTCTTT. Protein sequence: CASRRTGSITEAFF.

The V call is TRBV5-1, the J call TRBJ2-3; the match to TRBD1 covers 8 bases. The trim removed 7 bases at V and 3 bases at J, leaving 10 bases unmatched. The germline gives CDR1 SGHRS, CDR2 YFSETQ. The CDR3 runs 15 residues. CDR3 sequence reads: CASCPGQEGTDTQYF. CDR3 nucleotides: TGCGCCAGCTGCCCGGGACAGGAAGGAACAGATACGCAGTATTTT.

This chain connects TRBV6-1 to TRBJ2-5; D is perhaps TRBD2 (6 bases). The CDR3 is made up of 13 amino acids. Trimming shortened V by 6 bases and J by 5 bases, and 13 bases separated the two germline ends. Germline lookup yields CDR1 MNHNS and CDR2 SASEGT. The CDR3 spells CASRDRLVETQYF. CDR3 nucleotide sequence: TGTGCCAGCAGAGACAGACTAGTGGAGACCCAGTACTTC.

The chain combines TRBV6-5 with TRBJ1-2; 10 bases fit TRBD1. This CDR3 contains 14 residues. The trim removed 5 bases at V and 5 bases at J, leaving 5 bases unmatched. Germline V gene lookup returns CDR1 MNHEY and CDR2 SVGAGI. The CDR3 spells CASSRTGGLYGYTF. CDR3 sequence (DNA): TGTGCCAGCAGTCGGACAGGGGGGTTATATGGCTACACCTTC.

The V gene is TRBV27, the J gene TRBJ2-7, with TRBD2 matching 12 bases. Losses at the gene ends were 4 bases for V and 6 bases for J; bases not matched to a gene: 16. This CDR3 is 18 amino acids long. Germline CDR1 is MNHEY and CDR2 is SMNVEV (reference sequence). The CDR3, as DNA: TGTGCCAGCAGTTCCGAACGTGGGACTAGCGGGTGGGTAGGCGAGCAGTACTTC. This encodes CASSSERGTSGWVGEQYF.

The rearrangement uses TRBV9 and TRBJ2-2, with 8 bases aligning to TRBD2. CDR3 length: 15 residues. Trimming removed 2 bases from V and 4 bases from J; junction bases left unmatched: 4. Germline V gene lookup returns CDR1 SGDLS and CDR2 YYNGEE. The CDR3 spells CASSVSGNPTGELFF. CDR3 coding DNA: TGTGCCAGCAGCGTTAGCGGGAATCCCACCGGGGAGCTGTTTTTT.

The CDR3 region has the DNA TGTGCCATCAGTGAGTCATCGCCCGGGAGCAGTGACGAGCAGTACTTC. It yields the protein CAISESSPGSSDEQYF. This sequence joins TRBV10-3 and TRBJ2-7; D might be TRBD2 (6 bases). CDR3 length equals 16 residues. The V gene lost 0 bases and the J gene lost 5 bases, with 17 bases spanning the gap. The germline CDR1 and CDR2 sequences are ENHRY and SYGVKD.

The chain has TRBV27 and TRBJ1-2, with TRBD1 matching 9 bases. J gave up 5 bases and V 3 bases, and 4 bases lay outside the gene matches. Germline-derived CDR1 and CDR2 are MNHEY and SMNVEV (reference sequence). CDR3 length: 14 amino acids. This CDR3 is CASSLKDRGYGYTF. The CDR3 DNA is TGTGCCAGCAGTTTGAAGGACAGGGGATATGGCTACACCTTC.

This clone turned up a few times. The rearrangement uses TRBV29-1 and TRBJ2-3; perhaps TRBD2 as D (5 bases). The CDR3 contains 12 residues. The V and J ends lost 7 bases and 5 bases respectively, with 13 bases between them. CDR1 SQVTM and CDR2 ANQGSEA come from the germline V gene. The CDR3: CSASGERDTQYF. The CDR3 DNA follows: TGCAGCGCCTCCGGGGAGAGAGATACGCAGTATTTT.

The chain is built from TRBV2 and TRBJ2-1; TRBD2 matches 11 bases. V dropped 7 bases and J dropped 8; count of bases not matched to a gene: 10. The CDR3 is 15 amino acids. CDR1 is SNHLY, CDR2 FYNNEI, per germline. CDR3 DNA sequence: TGTGCCAGCACCGGGTGGGGTAGCGGGAGGGATGAGCAGTTCTTC. It translates to CASTGWGSGRDEQFF.

This rearrangement joins TRBV7-2 to TRBJ1-5, with 12 bases identical to TRBD1. Trimming at V came to 1 base and at J to 3 bases, leaving 10 bases not matched to a gene. Germline V CDR1 and CDR2: SGHTA, FQGNSA. The CDR3 sequence is 19 residues long. This CDR3 is CASSLGLGQGARSNQPQHF. The CDR3 DNA reads TGTGCCAGCAGCTTAGGATTGGGACAGGGGGCGCGTTCCAATCAGCCCCAGCATTTT.

The rearrangement links TRBV7-2 to TRBJ2-4, with D maybe TRBD1 (5 bases). The CDR3 consists of 16 residues. Germline V gene lookup returns CDR1 SGHTA and CDR2 FQGNSA. V dropped 5 bases and J dropped 1 base, with 15 bases sitting between them. CDR3 DNA: TGTGCCAGCAGCACAGACAGCTTCCCCGCCAAAAACATTCAGTACTTC. Protein product: CASSTDSFPAKNIQYF.

The rearrangement uses TRBV5-4 and TRBJ2-1, with 10 positions matching TRBD2. This CDR3 contains 16 residues. Germline V CDR1 and CDR2: SGHNT, YYREEE (reference sequence). Trimming took 1 base from V and 8 from J; bases not matched to a gene: 9. The CDR3 reads CASSLQASGSIYEQFF. In nucleotides, the CDR3 is TGTGCCAGCAGCTTGCAGGCTAGCGGGAGCATCTATGAGCAGTTCTTC.

The chain is built from TRBV7-3 and TRBJ2-2; 15 bases align to TRBD2. The J segment lost 2 bases and the V segment lost 5 bases, leaving 6 bases of the junction unmatched. This CDR3 has 18 residues. Germline-derived CDR1 and CDR2 are SGHTA and FQGTGA. The DNA for the CDR3 is TGTGCCAGCAGCCCATGGACTAGCGGGAGGGCAAACACCGGGGAGCTGTTTTTT. Protein sequence: CASSPWTSGRANTGELFF. Combining the CDR3 with reference TRBV7-3 and TRBJ2-2 gives the whole variable domain GAGVSQTPSNKVTEKGKYVELRCDPISGHTALYWYRQSLGQGPEFLIYFQGTGAADDSGLPNDRFFAVRPEGSVSTLKIQRTERGDSAVYLCASSPWTSGRANTGELFFGEGSRLTVL.

This clone occurred once. This chain joins TRBV11-2 and TRBJ2-3; 13 positions match TRBD2. The germline V gene has CDR1 SGHAT and CDR2 FQNNGV. This CDR3 contains 19 residues. The junction had 10 bases not matched to a gene; V was cut back by 3 bases and J by 1 base. The CDR3 coding sequence is TGTGCCAGCAGCTTGCGGTCAGCCGGGACTAGCGGGGGCACAGATACGCAGTATTTT. It codes for CASSLRSAGTSGGTDTQYF.

The J gene is TRBJ2-3, the V gene TRBV7-2; D gene ambiguous. Germline CDR1 and CDR2: SGHTA and FQGNSA. The CDR3 covers 10 residues. V gave up 4 bases and J gave up 11 bases, with 7 bases separating them. Here the CDR3 DNA reads TGTGCCAGCAGCTACCCAGGGCAGTATTTT. It codes for CASSYPGQYF.

This chain links TRBV7-2 with TRBJ1-4; 10 bases are shared with TRBD1. The V segment lost 4 bases and the J segment 6 bases; nucleotides outside the gene matches: 5. This CDR3 has 15 residues. Germline V gene sequence: CDR1 SGHTA, CDR2 FQGNSA. The CDR3 nucleotides are TGTGCCAGCAGCTCTTGGACAGGGGGGGATGAAAAACTGTTTTTT. It is translated as CASSSWTGGDEKLFF. Using reference TRBV7-2 and TRBJ1-4 for the parts outside the CDR3, the full variable domain is GAGVSQSPSNKVTEKGKDVELRCDPISGHTALYWYRQSLGQGLEFLIYFQGNSAPDKSGLPSDRFSAERTGGSVSTLTIQRTQQEDSAVYLCASSSWTGGDEKLFFGSGTQLSVL.

The chain joins TRBV18 to TRBJ1-5, with TRBD1 identical over 8 bases. V trimming: 3 bases; J trimming: 5 bases; junction bases outside the gene matches: 0. This CDR3 spans 13 amino acids. The germline gives CDR1 KGHSH, CDR2 LQKENI. DNA for the CDR3: TGTGCCAGCTCACCGACAGGGGATCAGCCCCAGCATTTT. It specifies CASSPTGDQPQHF.

The rearrangement links TRBV5-1 to TRBJ2-5; D is undetermined. V lost 2 bases, J lost 5 bases, and 10 bases lay in between. Germline V gene lookup returns CDR1 SGHRS and CDR2 YFSETQ. This CDR3 has 13 residues. The CDR3 loop reads CASSFSLRETQYF. For the CDR3, the DNA is TGCGCCAGCAGCTTTTCCCTTCGGGAGACCCAGTACTTC.

The DNA for the CDR3 is TGTGCCAGCAGTGTTACGGGAGTCTCAAACACTGAAGCTTTCTTT. It encodes CASSVTGVSNTEAFF. The V call is TRBV7-3, the J call TRBJ1-1; D is unclear. The CDR3 has 15 residues. V lost 6 bases, J lost 2 bases, and 16 bases lay in between. Germline CDR1 SGHTA, CDR2 FQGTGA.

The chain combines TRBV27 with TRBJ2-4, with D possibly matching TRBD1 (6 bases). The V gene's germline CDR1 is MNHEY and CDR2 SMNVEV (reference sequence). CDR3 length equals 15 residues. The V end was cut by 4 bases, the J end by 3 bases, with 13 bases between. The CDR3 region has the DNA TGTGCCAGCAGTTCTAAGATACAGGGCAAAAACATTCAGTACTTC. It is translated as CASSSKIQGKNIQYF.

The chain carries TRBV27 and TRBJ2-1; 10 bases are shared with TRBD2. This CDR3 is built from 15 residues. Germline V gives CDR1 MNHEY, CDR2 SMNVEV (reference sequence). Unmatched junction bases numbered 6, after V lost 2 bases and J lost 8 bases. This CDR3 is CASSLVAGGGDEQFF. The CDR3 nucleotides read TGTGCCAGCAGTTTAGTAGCGGGGGGCGGGGATGAGCAGTTCTTC.

This chain links TRBV25-1 with TRBJ1-1; no clear D. Trimming pared 2 bases from V and 6 bases from J, leaving 10 bases between. The CDR3 totals 13 residues. Germline V gene data show CDR1 as MGHDK and CDR2 as SYGVNS. Here the CDR3 reads CASSEDGWSEAFF. The CDR3 coding sequence is TGTGCCAGCAGTGAAGACGGGTGGTCTGAAGCTTTCTTT.

The chain recombines TRBV27 with TRBJ1-4; D is possibly TRBD1 (6 bases). Trimming removed 5 bases from V and 5 bases from J, with 15 bases in between. Germline values: CDR1 MNHEY, CDR2 SMNVEV (reference sequence). CDR3 length: 15 residues. The CDR3 region is CASSSWGGSNEKLFF. The CDR3 DNA reads TGTGCCAGCAGTAGCTGGGGGGGCTCCAATGAAAAACTGTTTTTT.

The chain joins TRBV5-6 to TRBJ1-2; weak D call: TRBD1 (5 bases). This CDR3 has 14 residues. Germline V gives CDR1 SGHDT, CDR2 YYEEEE. Deletions cut 3 bases from V and 2 bases from J, with 11 bases between. CDR3 DNA sequence: TGTGCCAGCAGCTCCCGAGACAGCAACTATGGCTACACCTTC. Translated: CASSSRDSNYGYTF. The full variable domain, in which reference TRBV5-6 and TRBJ1-2 provide the parts outside the CDR3, is DAGVTQSPTHLIKTRGQQVTLRCSPKSGHDTVSWYQQALGQGPQFIFQYYEEEERQRGNFPDRFSGHQFPNYSSELNVNALLLGDSALYLCASSSRDSNYGYTFGSGTRLTVV.

The chain uses TRBV7-8 and TRBJ2-6; TRBD2 aligns across 8 bases. The CDR3 loop spans 18 amino acids. Germline CDR1 is SGHVS and CDR2 is FQNEAQ. J was trimmed by 0 bases and V by 5 bases; bases with no gene match: 9. The CDR3 DNA is TGTGCCAGCAGCCCCAGCGGGGGCCCACGCTCTGGGGCCAACGTCCTGACTTTC. Protein product: CASSPSGGPRSGANVLTF.

The V and J genes are TRBV12-5 and TRBJ1-5; TRBD1 matches 7 bases. Trimming at V came to 6 bases and at J to 0 bases, leaving 5 bases not matched to a gene. This CDR3 has 15 amino acids. Germline-derived CDR1 and CDR2 are LGHNT and FRNRAP. The CDR3 region has the DNA TGTGCTAGTGGCCGTGGGACAGTTAGCAATCAGCCCCAGCATTTT. This sequence encodes CASGRGTVSNQPQHF.

The chain uses TRBV18 and TRBJ2-1, with a weak D call TRBD2 (6 bases). Looked up from germline, CDR1 is KGHSH and CDR2 is LQKENI. V lost 1 base and J 0 bases, leaving 13 bases between the germline ends. This CDR3 contains 17 residues. The CDR3 here is CASSPRGGDSSYNEQFF. The CDR3 DNA sequence: TGTGCCAGCTCACCACGTGGCGGGGATAGCTCCTACAATGAGCAGTTCTTC.